What follows are 20 T cell receptor beta chains derived from one specimen sequenced in a study of regulatory T cells in long-lasting Graves disease. Time point reported: persistent/refractory GD, antithyroid drugs over 5 years with positive TRAb. RNA extracted from PBMCs served as the sequencing template. CDR3 regions were amplified by Arm-PCR using iRepertoire HTBI primers to build TCR beta libraries. TCRdb recomputed calls from the multiplex PCR reads with MiXCR, one row per CDR3 protein. The sample contains about 470,000 distinct CDR3 sequences, 20% to 25% of which appear only once. The specimen was peripheral blood mononuclear cells (PBMCs), collected when the disease was refractory, from a patient treated with antithyroid drugs. The receptors stem from a female donor with Graves disease.

This clonotype came up a few times. The J gene is TRBJ1-2, the V gene TRBV6-9; possibly TRBD1 for D (6 bases). The CDR3 totals 14 residues. Germline CDR1 reads MNHGY; CDR2 reads SVAAGI. V gave up 3 bases and J gave up 3 bases, with 11 bases separating them. CDR3 sequence: CASSYSRGYYGYTF. Written as DNA, the CDR3 is TGTGCCAGCAGTTACTCCAGGGGATACTATGGCTACACCTTC.

This clonotype was seen many times. The rearrangement uses TRBV12-3 or TRBV12-4 and TRBJ1-1, with unresolved D. The CDR3 extends over 12 amino acids. Trimming stripped 4 bases from V and 5 bases from J, with 8 bases between. The CDR3 coding sequence is TGTGCCAGCAGTTATGCGCAGACTGAAGCTTTCTTT. It encodes CASSYAQTEAFF.

The chain combines TRBV6-5 with TRBJ1-3; a weak D match, TRBD1 (5 bases). Germline V gives CDR1 MNHEY, CDR2 SVGAGI. The V and J ends lost 0 bases and 0 bases respectively, with 12 bases between them. The CDR3 is made up of 17 amino acids. This CDR3 reads CASSYSGTHLSGNTIYF. CDR3 sequence (DNA): TGTGCCAGCAGTTACTCTGGGACCCATCTCTCTGGAAACACCATATATTTT.

In its sample, this clonotype was seen many times. This chain connects TRBV5-1 to TRBJ1-1; TRBD1 matches at 7 bases. This CDR3 is 15 amino acids long. Germline CDR1 reads SGHRS; CDR2 reads YFSETQ. V lost 4 bases, J lost 5 bases, and 11 bases stayed unmatched. The CDR3 spells CASSALEGAGTEAFF. The CDR3 coding sequence is TGCGCCAGCAGCGCCTTGGAGGGGGCAGGTACTGAAGCTTTCTTT.

The table lists this clonotype with many counts. CDR3 loop: CASRSGTMDGGYTF. The CDR3 bases are TGTGCCAGCAGGTCCGGGACAATGGATGGTGGCTACACCTTC. This rearrangement joins TRBV12-3 or TRBV12-4 to TRBJ1-2; tentatively, D is TRBD1 (6 bases). The length of the CDR3 is 14 residues. The V end lost 6 bases, the J end lost 7 bases, and 18 bases lay between the germline ends.

The chain combines TRBV6-1 with TRBJ1-1; D unclear. Germline V gives CDR1 MNHNS, CDR2 SASEGT. This CDR3 is 11 amino acids long. V was clipped by 7 bases and J by 11 bases, with 14 bases between them. The chain's CDR3 is CASKATEAAFF. The CDR3 DNA sequence: TGTGCCAGCAAAGCCACGGAGGCGGCTTTCTTT.

V and J are TRBV5-4 and TRBJ2-5; D perhaps matches TRBD1 (6 bases). From germline, CDR1 is SGHNT and CDR2 YYREEE (reference sequence). The CDR3 totals 12 residues. V was trimmed by 1 base and J by 13 bases, leaving 14 bases between them. CDR3 residues: CASSLPQGGLYF. CDR3 nucleotides: TGTGCCAGCAGCTTGCCACAGGGTGGGTTGTACTTC.

To note about this clonotype: Germline and junction disagree at one end, which may indicate a read error. The rearrangement links TRBV5-1 to TRBJ2-7, with 7 bases lining up with TRBD2. This CDR3 is built from 13 residues. Germline V gene data show CDR1 as SGHRS and CDR2 as YFSETQ. The CDR3: CACSPGGGREQYF. The CDR3 nucleotides are TGCGCCTGCAGCCCTGGCGGGGGTCGGGAGCAGTACTTC.

The V gene is TRBV12-3 or TRBV12-4, the J gene TRBJ2-2; D remains unclear. The CDR3 consists of 16 residues. V lost 3 bases and J 1 base, leaving 12 bases between the germline ends. The CDR3 sequence: CASSFSRRGNTGELFF. Written as DNA, the CDR3 is TGTGCCAGCAGTTTCTCCAGGAGAGGGAACACCGGGGAGCTGTTTTTT.

This chain connects TRBV28 to TRBJ1-3; D might be TRBD1 (6 bases). Germline lookup yields CDR1 MDHEN and CDR2 SYDVKM. This CDR3 has 16 residues. Trimming shortened V by 7 bases and J by 0 bases, and 16 bases separated the two germline ends. The DNA of the CDR3 is TGTGCCAGCACCCCCCCCCAGGGGTTCTCTGGAAACACCATATATTTT. Translated, it gives CASTPPQGFSGNTIYF. Using reference TRBV28 and TRBJ1-3 for the parts outside the CDR3, the full variable domain is DVKVTQSSRYLVKRTGEKVFLECVQDMDHENMFWYRQDPGLGLRLIYFSYDVKMKEKGDIPEGYSVSREKKERFSLILESASTNQTSMYLCASTPPQGFSGNTIYFGEGSWLTVV.

The rearrangement joins TRBV3-1 to TRBJ2-7; 9 bases align to TRBD2. The V gene end was trimmed by 1 base and the J gene end by 13 bases; junction bases not matched to a gene: 8. In germline, CDR1 is LGHDT, CDR2 YNNKEL (reference sequence). This CDR3 comprises 13 residues. The CDR3 region is CASSQGGSGRTYF. The DNA for the CDR3 is TGTGCCAGCAGCCAAGGAGGGAGCGGGAGGACCTACTTC.

The J gene is TRBJ1-4, the V gene TRBV20-1; D is uncertain. Trimming removed 4 bases from V and 6 bases from J, with 12 bases in between. The CDR3 covers 13 residues. Germline lookup yields CDR1 DFQATT and CDR2 SNEGSKA (reference sequence). The CDR3 sequence: CSAKIPFYEKLFF. CDR3 bases: TGCAGTGCTAAGATCCCTTTTTATGAAAAACTGTTTTTT.

The chain recombines TRBV7-9 with TRBJ2-1; 9 nucleotides line up with TRBD2. Germline CDR1 reads SEHNR; CDR2 reads FQNEAQ (reference sequence). J gave up 10 bases and V 8 bases, and 9 bases lay outside the gene matches. CDR3 length equals 13 residues. CDR3 nucleotide sequence: TGTGCCAGCGTGGCGGGAGGGCCGGGGGAGCAGTTCTTC. This sequence encodes CASVAGGPGEQFF.

This chain uses TRBV6-9 with TRBJ2-2; D gene ambiguous. The CDR3 has 14 residues. Germline lookup yields CDR1 MNHGY and CDR2 SVAAGI. Trimming took 3 bases from V and 4 from J, leaving 9 bases between them. CDR3 in DNA: TGTGCCAGCAGTTACGGCGGCGGCACCGGGGAGCTGTTTTTT. Its translation is CASSYGGGTGELFF.

In this sample, this clonotype turned up a few times. The chain employs TRBV28 and TRBJ1-2; no clear D gene. V lost 5 bases and J lost 8, with 12 bases in between. CDR3 length: 12 residues. The germline gives CDR1 MDHEN, CDR2 SYDVKM. The CDR3 sequence: CASSLGPLGYTF. The CDR3 coding sequence is TGTGCCAGCAGTCTCGGACCCCTGGGCTACACCTTC.

The table lists this clonotype with a few counts. The V and J genes are TRBV20-1 and TRBJ1-3; TRBD1 is a possible D gene (5 bases). The length of the CDR3 is 14 residues. Looked up from germline, CDR1 is DFQATT and CDR2 is SNEGSKA (reference sequence). Trimming took 5 bases from V and 1 from J, leaving 12 bases between them. CDR3 nucleotides: TGCAGTGCTGGGACCGGTGAGTCTGGAAACACCATATATTTT. Its translation is CSAGTGESGNTIYF.

Note on this clonotype: In this CDR3 the conserved last residue, phenylalanine or tryptophan, is missing, so a read error is likely. V gene TRBV13 combines with J gene TRBJ1-1, with a weak D call TRBD1 (5 bases). The CDR3 is 13 residues long. Germline values: CDR1 PRHDT, CDR2 FYEKMQ (reference sequence). V dropped 2 bases and J dropped 7 bases, with 11 bases sitting between them. In DNA form, the CDR3 reads TGTGCCAGCAGCTTATTGACAGACTATGAAGCTTTCTCT. This sequence encodes CASSLLTDYEAFS.

This clonotype was found many times. The DNA of the CDR3 is TGTGCTAGTGGTTTCAAGGCACGGAGGACTGAAGCTTTCTTT. Its translation is CASGFKARRTEAFF. V usage is TRBV12-5 and J usage is TRBJ1-1; D unclear. In germline, CDR1 is LGHNT, CDR2 FRNRAP. There are 14 residues in the CDR3. The V end lost 3 bases, the J end lost 5 bases, and 13 bases lay between the germline ends.

This clonotype has a count of ten or more. The chain has TRBV2 and TRBJ1-2; D is undetermined. CDR1 is SNHLY and CDR2 is FYNNEI in the germline V gene. Trimming shortened V by 0 bases and J by 8 bases, and 7 bases separated the two germline ends. The CDR3 is 12 residues long. CDR3 residues: CASSEAGGGYTF. The CDR3, as DNA: TGTGCCAGCAGTGAAGCCGGTGGGGGCTACACCTTC.

The V call is TRBV29-1, the J call TRBJ2-7; the D gene is possibly TRBD1 (7 bases). The germline V gene has CDR1 SQVTM and CDR2 ANQGSEA. The CDR3 sequence is 12 residues long. Trimming took 7 bases from V and 6 from J, leaving 16 bases between them. The CDR3, as DNA: TGCAGCGCGGATAACAGGGGAGGCGAGCAGTACTTC. Translation gives CSADNRGGEQYF.